This TCR beta chain was sequenced in a study of graft-versus-host responses after intestinal transplantation. From germline, CDR1 is SGHVS and CDR2 FQNEAQ. The CDR3 extends over 15 amino acids. The trim removed 4 bases at V and 4 bases at J, leaving 6 bases unmatched. This table comes from immunoSEQ multiplex PCR, and its TCRdb copy is limited to in-frame clones, with some not included. The sample has roughly 73,000 clones; 87% are singletons. Study-level results: Investigators detected GvH clones in recipient marrow, with some emerging earlier in ileum or blood.

Regarding this clone: Antigen specificity is unknown.

The specimen was unstimulated CD8+ T cells sorted from spleen or lymph node cells, collected before transplant. This rearrangement joins TRBV7-8 to TRBJ1-4; TRBD1 matches at 7 bases. This TCR came from a human donor who was the organ donor for an intestinal transplant. The CDR3 nucleotides are TGTGCCAGCAGCTCCGACAGGGTAGATAATGAAAAACTGTTTTTT. Translation gives CASSSDRVDNEKLFF.